Below are 15 T cell receptor beta chains sequenced from a single sample in a study of T cell responses to AZD1222 COVID-19 vaccine. Assay: immunoSEQ multiplex PCR; the TCRdb copy retains only in-frame clones and omits some. The repertoire consists of roughly 100,000 clones, with 85% to 90% occurring once and the leading ten covering 3.7%. Sequences were derived from peripheral blood, sampled on day 0 of AZD1222 vaccination. The origin of the receptors is an adult in good health.

J is TRBJ1-1 and V is TRBV30; D unresolved. This CDR3 comprises 12 residues. Trimming stripped 3 bases from V and 5 bases from J, with 10 bases between. The V gene's germline CDR1 is GTSNPN and CDR2 SVGIG (reference sequence). The CDR3 sequence: CAWRGPVTEAFF. The CDR3 DNA is TGTGCCTGGAGGGGCCCGGTGACTGAAGCTTTCTTT.

The gene calls are TRBV5-1 and TRBJ2-3; 9 bases are shared with TRBD2. The CDR3 is 17 amino acids. Trimming at V came to 1 base and at J to 0 bases, leaving 6 bases not matched to a gene. Germline-derived CDR1 and CDR2 are SGHRS and YFSETQ. CDR3 nucleotide sequence: TGCGCCAGCAGCTTGTTAGCGGGGGCTCAAAGCACAGATACGCAGTATTTT. Its protein is CASSLLAGAQSTDTQYF.

Only a few counts were recorded for this clone. V usage is TRBV6-2 or TRBV6-3 and J usage is TRBJ2-7; the D is unclear. V dropped 6 bases and J dropped 2 bases, with 14 bases sitting between them. This CDR3 spans 14 amino acids. CDR1 and CDR2 (germline): MNHEY, SVGEGT. The CDR3 loop reads CASSLMGLTYEQYF. The CDR3 bases are TGTGCCAGCAGCCTAATGGGGTTGACCTACGAGCAGTACTTC.

This clone was observed a few times. The genes are TRBV4-2 and TRBJ2-3; possibly TRBD2 for D (6 bases). V was shortened by 4 bases and J by 0 bases, with 17 bases between the two germline ends. The CDR3 covers 17 residues. CDR1 is LGHNA and CDR2 is YNFKEQ in the germline V gene. For the CDR3, the DNA is TGTGCCAGCAGCCGCTTTGGGGGGTTGACTAGCACAGATACGCAGTATTTT. This gives the protein CASSRFGGLTSTDTQYF.

V is TRBV6-2 or TRBV6-3 and J is TRBJ1-5; D is uncertain. Germline-derived CDR1 and CDR2 are MNHEY and SVGEGT. Trimming took off 1 base at V and 0 bases at J, with 7 bases between the two ends. The CDR3 contains 15 residues. The CDR3 loop reads CASSYYDHSNQPQHF. Written as DNA, the CDR3 is TGTGCCAGCAGTTACTACGATCATAGCAATCAGCCCCAGCATTTT.

The chain links TRBV3-1 (or the pseudogene TRBV3-2) to TRBJ2-1, with 7 bases that match TRBD1. The length of the CDR3 is 14 residues. Losses at the gene ends were 1 base for V and 6 bases for J; bases not matched to a gene: 3. Germline V gives CDR1 LGHDT, CDR2 YNNKEL (reference sequence). The CDR3, as DNA: TGTGCCAGCAGCCAAGGCTACAGGGGCAATGAGCAGTTCTTC. Its translation is CASSQGYRGNEQFF.

This chain uses TRBV24-1 with TRBJ1-5; D not resolved. The CDR3 loop spans 19 amino acids. The germline gives CDR1 KGHDR, CDR2 SFDVKD. With 4 bases removed from V and 0 bases from J, the gap between germline ends came to 21 bases. CDR3 in amino acids: CATSDSGPEHPYSNQPQHF. DNA for the CDR3: TGTGCCACCAGTGACTCCGGACCCGAACATCCATATAGCAATCAGCCCCAGCATTTT.

The chain couples TRBV4-1 to TRBJ2-1; 11 bases are a match to TRBD1. The ends lost 4 bases at V and 6 bases at J; junction bases unmatched: 8. This CDR3 has 16 amino acids. Per the germline V gene, CDR1 is MGHRA and CDR2 is YSYEKL. The CDR3 coding sequence is TGCGCCAGCAGCCCCGAAGGGACAGGGGGTATCAATGAGCAGTTCTTC. It codes for CASSPEGTGGINEQFF.

The rearrangement links TRBV7-2 to TRBJ1-1; D uncertain. CDR1 and CDR2 (germline): SGHTA, FQGNSA. Trimming shortened V by 1 base and J by 0 bases, and 9 bases separated the two germline ends. This CDR3 is 15 amino acids long. The CDR3 DNA is TGTGCCAGCAGCTTAGAGGGCGGCGTGAACACTGAAGCTTTCTTT. Residues: CASSLEGGVNTEAFF.

The chain employs TRBV18 and TRBJ1-5, with 8 bases that match TRBD1. The CDR3 covers 14 residues. Germline CDR1 is KGHSH and CDR2 is LQKENI. The V gene end was trimmed by 5 bases and the J gene end by 4 bases; junction bases not matched to a gene: 4. CDR3 bases: TGTGCCAGCTCAAAACAGGGGGGGAATCAGCCCCAGCATTTT. Amino acid sequence: CASSKQGGNQPQHF.

This clone was found a few times. This sequence joins TRBV27 and TRBJ1-6; the D gene is possibly TRBD1 (5 bases). The CDR3 totals 16 residues. Germline CDR1 MNHEY, CDR2 SMNVEV (reference sequence). Trimming stripped 3 bases from V and 10 bases from J, with 19 bases between. This CDR3 is CASSLTRGRGDSPLHF. The CDR3 bases are TGTGCCAGCAGTTTGACGAGGGGAAGAGGCGACTCACCCCTCCACTTT.

The CDR3 nucleotides are TGCGCCAGCAGCTTCCTAGCGGGGGTAAACAATGAGCAGTTCTTC. Amino acid sequence: CASSFLAGVNNEQFF. The chain joins TRBV5-1 to TRBJ2-1; TRBD2 matches at 10 bases. V was pared by 2 bases and J by 5 bases, with 4 bases of the junction left unmatched. The CDR3 is made up of 15 amino acids. Germline CDR1 SGHRS, CDR2 YFSETQ.

This clone showed up just a few times. V and J are TRBV5-6 and TRBJ2-5; D perhaps matches TRBD2 (6 bases). V was shortened by 3 bases and J by 5 bases, with 20 bases between the two germline ends. The CDR3 spans 16 residues. The germline CDR1 and CDR2 sequences are SGHDT and YYEEEE. CDR3 nucleotide sequence: TGTGCCAGCAGCTCGGTTCGGAGGGATTCAGGGGAGACCCAGTACTTC. Amino acid sequence: CASSSVRRDSGETQYF.

The chain joins TRBV6-4 to TRBJ1-1; possible D gene TRBD1, 5 bases. The CDR3 runs 14 residues. Germline V gene data show CDR1 as MRHNA and CDR2 as SNTAGT. V was shortened by 6 bases and J by 5 bases, with 16 bases between the two germline ends. The CDR3 loop is CASRTKVGDTEAFF. The CDR3 DNA reads as TGTGCCAGCAGAACAAAGGTAGGGGATACTGAAGCTTTCTTT.

This clone came up once. The J gene is TRBJ2-7, the V gene TRBV28; perhaps TRBD2 as D (5 bases). CDR1 and CDR2 (germline): MDHEN, SYDVKM. The CDR3 contains 13 residues. Trimming shortened V by 6 bases and J by 3 bases, and 12 bases separated the two germline ends. CDR3 sequence: CASSPPGYYEQYF. In DNA, the CDR3 is TGTGCCAGCAGCCCTCCGGGGTACTACGAGCAGTACTTC.